The present entry profiles one TCR beta chain with its context. The data stem from a study of blood T cell repertoires in COVID-19. While infection was still active, Seattle patients were enrolled and then followed longitudinally. The V gene's germline CDR1 is MNHEY and CDR2 SVGAGI. With 7 bases clipped from V and 4 bases from J, the junction kept 7 bases outside the gene matches. The CDR3 runs 14 residues. Assay: immunoSEQ multiplex PCR; the TCRdb copy retains only in-frame clones and omits some. Among 150,000 to 200,000 clones listed, 85% to 90% were seen once. Sample: peripheral blood. V and J are TRBV6-5 and TRBJ1-5, with 7 positions matching TRBD1. This clonotype originated in a person aged 70 to 85 with COVID-19, enrolled during active disease. The CDR3 protein is CASTNRGGNQPQHF. For the CDR3, the DNA is TGTGCCAGCACTAACAGGGGTGGAAATCAGCCCCAGCATTTT.